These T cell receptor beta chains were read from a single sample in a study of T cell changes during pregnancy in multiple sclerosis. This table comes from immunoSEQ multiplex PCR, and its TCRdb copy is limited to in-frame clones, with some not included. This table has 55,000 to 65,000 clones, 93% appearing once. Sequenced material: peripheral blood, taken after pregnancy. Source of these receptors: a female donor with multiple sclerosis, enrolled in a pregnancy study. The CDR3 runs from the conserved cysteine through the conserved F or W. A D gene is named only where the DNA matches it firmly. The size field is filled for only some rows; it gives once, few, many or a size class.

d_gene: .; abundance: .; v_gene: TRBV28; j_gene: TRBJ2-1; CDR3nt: TGTGCCAGCAGTTTTTATGGCCCCCGTTCCAGGTCTCAGTCCTACAATGAGCAGTTCTTC; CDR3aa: CASSFYGPRSRSQSYNEQFF
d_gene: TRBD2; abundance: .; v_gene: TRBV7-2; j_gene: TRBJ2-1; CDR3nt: TGTGCCAGCAGCTTAGGATGGCGGGAGTACCACAATGAGCAGTTCTTC; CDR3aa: CASSLGWREYHNEQFF
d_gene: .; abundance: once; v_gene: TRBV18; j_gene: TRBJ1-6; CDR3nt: TGTGCCAGCTCACCCGACAGCTCCTATAATTCACCCCTCCACTTT; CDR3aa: CASSPDSSYNSPLHF
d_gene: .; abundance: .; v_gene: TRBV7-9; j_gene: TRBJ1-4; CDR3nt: TGTGCCAGCAGCTTATCCCAGGGCCGGAATGAAAAACTGTTTTTT; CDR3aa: CASSLSQGRNEKLFF
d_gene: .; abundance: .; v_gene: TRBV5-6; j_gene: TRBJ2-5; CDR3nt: TGTGCCAGCAGCTTGGCCCATTCGACAGGTCAAGAGACCCAGTACTTC; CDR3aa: CASSLAHSTGQETQYF
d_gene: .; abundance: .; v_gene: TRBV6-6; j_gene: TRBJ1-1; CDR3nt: TGTGCCAGCAGTTACAGGACAGAGAACACTGAAGCTTTCTTT; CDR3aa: CASSYRTENTEAFF
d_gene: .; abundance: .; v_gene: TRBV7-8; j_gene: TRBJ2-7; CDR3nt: TGTGCCAGCAGCCCAGCGGTCGGTACGGCCTACGAGCAGTACTTC; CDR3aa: CASSPAVGTAYEQYF
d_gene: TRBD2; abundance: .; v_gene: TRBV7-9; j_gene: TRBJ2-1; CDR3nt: TGTGCCAGCAGCTTAGGCTCGGGACTAGCGGATAACAATGAGCAGTTCTTC; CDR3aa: CASSLGSGLADNNEQFF
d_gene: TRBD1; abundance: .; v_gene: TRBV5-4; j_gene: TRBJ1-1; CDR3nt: TGTGCCAGCAGCTCAGGGGGGACTGAAGCTTTCTTT; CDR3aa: CASSSGGTEAFF
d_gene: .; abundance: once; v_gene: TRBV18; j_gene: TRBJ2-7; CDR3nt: TGTGCCAGCTCACCAGGGCCCTCCTACGAGCAGTACTTC; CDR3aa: CASSPGPSYEQYF
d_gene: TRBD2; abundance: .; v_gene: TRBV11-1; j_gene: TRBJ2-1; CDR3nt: TGTGCCAGCAGCCCGTACCCCTTTCTAGCGGCCCGCAATGAGCAGTTCTTC; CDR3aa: CASSPYPFLAARNEQFF
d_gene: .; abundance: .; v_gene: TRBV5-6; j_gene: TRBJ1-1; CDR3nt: TGTGCCAGCACCTCAAGGGGGGGGCGAAGGACTGAAGCTTTCTTT; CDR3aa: CASTSRGGRRTEAFF
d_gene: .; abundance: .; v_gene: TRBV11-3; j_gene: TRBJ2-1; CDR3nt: TGTGCCAGCAGCTCAGGACTGGGTGAGCAGTTCTTC; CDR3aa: CASSSGLGEQFF
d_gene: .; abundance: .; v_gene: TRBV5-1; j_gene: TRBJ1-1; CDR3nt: TGCGCCAGCAGCTTTCGGTCCGGGGGCACTGAAGCTTTCTTT; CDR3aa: CASSFRSGGTEAFF
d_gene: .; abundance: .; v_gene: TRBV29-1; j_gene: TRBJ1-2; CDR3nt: TGCAGCGTTGAAGGTGGGACATACTATGGCTACACCTTC; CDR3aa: CSVEGGTYYGYTF
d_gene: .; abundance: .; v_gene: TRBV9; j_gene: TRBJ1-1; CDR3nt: TGTGCCAGCAGCCTATGGGGAGGGGGACAAGAAGCTTTCTTT; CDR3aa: CASSLWGGGQEAFF
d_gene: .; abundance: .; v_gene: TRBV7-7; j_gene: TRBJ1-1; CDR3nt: TGTGCTAGCAGCTTATACAGGAACACTGAAGCTTTCTTT; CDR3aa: CASSLYRNTEAFF
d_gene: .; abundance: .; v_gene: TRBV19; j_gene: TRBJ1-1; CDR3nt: TGTGCCAGTAGTGCAGGGTGGGCCAACACTGAAGCTTTCTTT; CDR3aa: CASSAGWANTEAFF
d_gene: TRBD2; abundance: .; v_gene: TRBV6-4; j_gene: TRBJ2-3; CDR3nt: TGTGCCAGCAGTGAGAAAGGACTAGCGGGAGCAGATACGCAGTATTTT; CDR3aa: CASSEKGLAGADTQYF
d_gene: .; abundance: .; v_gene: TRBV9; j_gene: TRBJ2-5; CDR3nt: TGTGCCAGCAGCGTCAGGGGGACTGTAGAGACCCAGTACTTC; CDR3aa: CASSVRGTVETQYF
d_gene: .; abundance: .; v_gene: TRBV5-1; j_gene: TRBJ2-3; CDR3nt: TGCGCCAGCAGCTTTAGCGGAATCACAGATACGCAGTATTTT; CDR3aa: CASSFSGITDTQYF
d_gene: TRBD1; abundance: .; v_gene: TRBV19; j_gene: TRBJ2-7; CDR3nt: TGTGCCAGTACAGATGGCGGGACAGGGGGCGGCGAGCAGTACTTC; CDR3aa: CASTDGGTGGGEQYF
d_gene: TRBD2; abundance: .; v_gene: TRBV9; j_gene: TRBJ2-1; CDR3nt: TGTGCCAGCAGCGTAGGGTGGGAGCGGGAGGGCCCCAATGAGCAGTTCTTC; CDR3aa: CASSVGWEREGPNEQFF
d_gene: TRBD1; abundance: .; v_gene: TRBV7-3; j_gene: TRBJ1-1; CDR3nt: TGTGCCAGCAGCCCAGCCGGGACAGGGGTTACTGAAGCTTTCTTT; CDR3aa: CASSPAGTGVTEAFF
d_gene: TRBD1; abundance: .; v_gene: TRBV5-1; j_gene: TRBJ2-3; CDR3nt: TGCGCCAGCAGCGTGCACCGGGACAGGGGGCAAACAGATACGCAGTATTTT; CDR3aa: CASSVHRDRGQTDTQYF
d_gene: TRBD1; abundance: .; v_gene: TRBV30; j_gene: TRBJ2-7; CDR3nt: TGTGCCTGGAGGGGGGGGACAGGGGGAGCGGGAGGCCGCGGGCGCGAGCAGTACTTC; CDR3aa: CAWRGGTGGAGGRGREQYF
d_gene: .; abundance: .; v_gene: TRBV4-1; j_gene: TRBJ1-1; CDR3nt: TGCGCCAGCAGCAGCCGGAACACTGAAGCTTTCTTT; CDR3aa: CASSSRNTEAFF
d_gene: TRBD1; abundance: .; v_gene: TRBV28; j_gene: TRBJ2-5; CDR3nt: TGTGCCAGCAGCTACCCTACAGGGGACCAGTACTTC; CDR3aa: CASSYPTGDQYF
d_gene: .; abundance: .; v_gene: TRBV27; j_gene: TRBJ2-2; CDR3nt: TGTGCCAGCAGTTTACGCAGGGGGGCCGGGGAGCTGTTTTTT; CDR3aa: CASSLRRGAGELFF
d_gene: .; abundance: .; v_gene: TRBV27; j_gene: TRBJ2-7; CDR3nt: TGTGCCAGCAGTATGGGCAGGGCCTACGAGCAGTACTTC; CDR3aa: CASSMGRAYEQYF